This TCR beta chain is from a study of T cell responses to AZD1222 COVID-19 vaccine. Findings of the study overall: Sampled repertoires all dated from after the peak T cell response.

From germline, CDR1 is KGHSH and CDR2 LQKENI. V lost 4 bases and J lost 5, with 15 bases in between. CDR3 length: 16 residues. This clone appeared a single time. Its antigen is currently unknown. TCRdb's table, derived via immunoSEQ multiplex PCR, lists solely in-frame clones and lacks some. Of roughly 200,000 clones in the sample, about 93% were seen once. The starting material was peripheral blood, obtained 28 days after the second dose of the MenACWY control vaccine. This clonotype was obtained from an adult who received the MenACWY meningococcal vaccine as a control. The gene calls are TRBV18 and TRBJ1-6, with D possibly matching TRBD1 (5 bases). CDR3 sequence (DNA): TGTGCCAGCTCACGACCGACAGCCCGGAATAATTCACCCCTCCACTTT. Protein: CASSRPTARNNSPLHF.